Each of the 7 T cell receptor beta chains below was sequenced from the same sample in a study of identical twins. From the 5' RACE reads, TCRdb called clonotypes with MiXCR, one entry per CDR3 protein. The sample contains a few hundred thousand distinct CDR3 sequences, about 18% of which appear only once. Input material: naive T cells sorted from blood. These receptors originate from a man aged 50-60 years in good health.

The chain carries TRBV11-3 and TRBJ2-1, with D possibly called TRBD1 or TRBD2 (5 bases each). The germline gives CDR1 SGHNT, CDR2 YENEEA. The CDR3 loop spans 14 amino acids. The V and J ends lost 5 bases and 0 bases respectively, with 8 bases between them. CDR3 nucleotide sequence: TGTGCCAGCAGCGAGGGGAGCTCCTACAATGAGCAGTTCTTC. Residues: CASSEGSSYNEQFF. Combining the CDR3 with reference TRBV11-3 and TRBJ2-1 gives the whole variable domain EAGVVQSPRYKIIEKKQPVAFWCNPISGHNTLYWYLQNLGQGPELLIRYENEEAVDDSQLPKDRFSAERLKGVDSTLKIQPAELGDSAVYLCASSEGSSYNEQFFGPGTRLTVL.

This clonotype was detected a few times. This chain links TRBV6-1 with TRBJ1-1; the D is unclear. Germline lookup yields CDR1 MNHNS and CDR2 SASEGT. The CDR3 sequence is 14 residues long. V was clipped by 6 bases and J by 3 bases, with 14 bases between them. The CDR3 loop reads CASRLLGPDTEAFF. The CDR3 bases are TGTGCCAGCAGGCTACTTGGGCCGGACACTGAAGCTTTCTTT.

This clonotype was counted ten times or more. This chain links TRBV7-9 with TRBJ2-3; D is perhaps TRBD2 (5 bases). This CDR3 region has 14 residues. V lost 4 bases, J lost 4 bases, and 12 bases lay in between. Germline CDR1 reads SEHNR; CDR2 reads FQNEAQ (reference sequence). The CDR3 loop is CASSSTDYSDTQYF. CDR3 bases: TGTGCCAGCAGCTCCACCGACTATTCAGATACGCAGTATTTT.

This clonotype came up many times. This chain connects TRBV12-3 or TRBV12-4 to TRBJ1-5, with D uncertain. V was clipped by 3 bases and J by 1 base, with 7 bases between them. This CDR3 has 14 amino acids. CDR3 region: CASSFLWSNQPQHF. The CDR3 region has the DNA TGTGCCAGCAGTTTTCTTTGGAGCAATCAGCCCCAGCATTTT.

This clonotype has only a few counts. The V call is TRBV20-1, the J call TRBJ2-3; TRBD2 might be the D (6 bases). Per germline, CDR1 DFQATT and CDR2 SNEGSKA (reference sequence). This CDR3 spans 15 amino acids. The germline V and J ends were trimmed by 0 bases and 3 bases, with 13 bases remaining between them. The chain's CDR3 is CSARDGGTGTDTQYF. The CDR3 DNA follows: TGCAGTGCTAGAGATGGCGGGACGGGGACAGATACGCAGTATTTT.

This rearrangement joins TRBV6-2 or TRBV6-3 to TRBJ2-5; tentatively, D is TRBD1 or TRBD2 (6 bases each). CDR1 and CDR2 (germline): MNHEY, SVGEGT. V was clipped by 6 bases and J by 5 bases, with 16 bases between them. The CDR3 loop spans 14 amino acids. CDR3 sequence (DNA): TGTGCCAGCAGCGTAACGGGGGCCGGGGAGACCCAGTACTTC. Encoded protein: CASSVTGAGETQYF.

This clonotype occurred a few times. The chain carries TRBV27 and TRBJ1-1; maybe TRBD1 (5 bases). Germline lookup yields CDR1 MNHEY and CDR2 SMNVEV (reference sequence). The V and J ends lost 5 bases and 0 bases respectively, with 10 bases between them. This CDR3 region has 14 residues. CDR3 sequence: CASSPGGVNTEAFF. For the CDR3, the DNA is TGTGCCAGCAGTCCGGGGGGGGTGAACACTGAAGCTTTCTTT.